This is a list of T cell receptor beta chains from one sample in a study of cytomegalovirus exposure and HLA in healthy donors. Using immunoSEQ multiplex PCR, the repertoire was profiled, and TCRdb retains in-frame clones only, with some absent. The data show about 75,000 clones, with about 82% seen just once and under 3.5% held by the top ten. Sequencing was done on a sample of PBMCs. The receptors were gathered from a man under 40 in good health and CMV-seronegative. The CDR3 runs from the conserved cysteine through the conserved F or W. The D gene is left open where the match is weak. Size is stated for part of the rows, as once, few or many counts, or as a class when the clone is expanded.

>TRBV30|-|-|TRBJ2-5
TGTGCCTGGAACAGGGATGGGGAGACCCAGTACTTC
CAWNRDGETQYF
>TRBV5-8|-|TRBD1|TRBJ2-7
TGTGCCAGCAGCTCGGGACAGGGGCAGCCCTACGAGCAGTACTTC
CASSSGQGQPYEQYF
>TRBV27|-|TRBD2|TRBJ2-2
TGTGCCAGCATCAACCGACTAGCGGGAACGAACACCGGGGAGCTGTTTTTT
CASINRLAGTNTGELFF
>TRBV19|-|TRBD1|TRBJ1-1
TGTGCCAGTAGTACACTACAGGGGATGAACACTGAAGCTTTCTTT
CASSTLQGMNTEAFF
>TRBV6-4|-|TRBD2|TRBJ2-3
TGTGCCAGCTCCAGGCGGGAGACGGATACGCAGTATTTT
CASSRRETDTQYF
>TRBV18|-|-|TRBJ1-1
TGTGCCAGCTCCCCCTCCACGGGGATGAACACTGAAGCTTTCTTT
CASSPSTGMNTEAFF
>TRBV7-8|-|TRBD1|TRBJ2-5
TGTGCCAGCAGCTTGAAAGGACAGGGGGCTTCATGGTACCAAGAGACCCAGTACTTC
CASSLKGQGASWYQETQYF
>TRBV27|-|TRBD1|TRBJ2-2
TGTGCCAGCAGTTGGACAGGGGGCCTCGGGGAGCTGTTTTTT
CASSWTGGLGELFF
>TRBV5-5|once|-|TRBJ2-2
TGTGCCAGCAGCCTGAGGGAGGGGGCCGGGGAGCTGTTTTTT
CASSLREGAGELFF
>TRBV4-3|-|-|TRBJ2-7
TGCGCCAGCAGCCAAGAAGAGGCCGGCTCCTACGAGCAGTACTTC
CASSQEEAGSYEQYF
>TRBV4-3|-|TRBD1|TRBJ1-1
TGCGCCAGCAGCCAAGAACCGACAGGGGTACGAACTGAAGCTTTCTTT
CASSQEPTGVRTEAFF
>TRBV15|-|TRBD2|TRBJ2-5
TGTGCCACCAGCATACTAGACCGGGGGGGGGAGACCCAGTACTTC
CATSILDRGGETQYF
>TRBV7-6|once|TRBD1|TRBJ2-2
TGTGCCAGCAGCTCGGGACAGGGTCTTGCCGGGGAGCTGTTTTTT
CASSSGQGLAGELFF
>TRBV7-9|once|-|TRBJ2-7
TGTGCCAGCAGCTTCGAGGGGGGGGAGCAGTACTTC
CASSFEGGEQYF
>TRBV6-1|-|TRBD1|TRBJ2-7
TGTGCCAGCAGTGAAACAGGGGGTGAGTCCTACGAGCAGTACTTC
CASSETGGESYEQYF